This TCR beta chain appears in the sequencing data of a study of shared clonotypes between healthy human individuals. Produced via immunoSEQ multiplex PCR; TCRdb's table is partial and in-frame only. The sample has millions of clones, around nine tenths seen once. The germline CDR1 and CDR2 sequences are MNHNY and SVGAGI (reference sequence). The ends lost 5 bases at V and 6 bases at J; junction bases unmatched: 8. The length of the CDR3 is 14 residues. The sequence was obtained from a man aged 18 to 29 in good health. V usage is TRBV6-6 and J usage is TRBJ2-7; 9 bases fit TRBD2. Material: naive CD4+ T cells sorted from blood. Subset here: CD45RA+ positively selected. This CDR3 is CASSRPGTSSEQYF. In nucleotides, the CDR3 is TGTGCCAGCAGTCGACCCGGGACTAGCAGCGAGCAGTACTTC.